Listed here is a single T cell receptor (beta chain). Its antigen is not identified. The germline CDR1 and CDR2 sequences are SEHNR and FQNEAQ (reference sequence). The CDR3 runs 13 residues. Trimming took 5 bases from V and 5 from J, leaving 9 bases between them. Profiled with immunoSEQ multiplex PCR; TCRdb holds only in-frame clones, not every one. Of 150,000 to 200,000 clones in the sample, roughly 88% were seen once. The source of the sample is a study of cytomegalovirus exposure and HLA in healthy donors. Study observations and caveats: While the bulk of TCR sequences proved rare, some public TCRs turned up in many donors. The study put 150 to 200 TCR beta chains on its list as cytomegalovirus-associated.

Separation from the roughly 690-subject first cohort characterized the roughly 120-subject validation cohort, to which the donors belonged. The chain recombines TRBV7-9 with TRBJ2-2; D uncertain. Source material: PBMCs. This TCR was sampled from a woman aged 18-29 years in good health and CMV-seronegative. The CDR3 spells CASSHEVTGELFF. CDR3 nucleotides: TGTGCCAGCAGCCACGAGGTTACCGGGGAGCTGTTTTTT.